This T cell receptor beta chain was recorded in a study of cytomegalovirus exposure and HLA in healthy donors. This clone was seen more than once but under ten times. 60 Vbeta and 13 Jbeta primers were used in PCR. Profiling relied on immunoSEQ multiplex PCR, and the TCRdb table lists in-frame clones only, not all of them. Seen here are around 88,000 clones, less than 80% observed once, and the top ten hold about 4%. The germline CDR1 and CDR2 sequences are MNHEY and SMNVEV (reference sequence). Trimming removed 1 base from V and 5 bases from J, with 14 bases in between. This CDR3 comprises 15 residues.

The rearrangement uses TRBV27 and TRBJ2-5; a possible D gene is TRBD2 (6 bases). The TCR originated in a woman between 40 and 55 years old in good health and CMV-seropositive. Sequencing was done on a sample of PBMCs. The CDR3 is CASSLLRESAETQYF. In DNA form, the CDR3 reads TGTGCCAGCAGTTTATTACGGGAGTCTGCGGAGACCCAGTACTTC.